This T cell receptor beta chain is from a study of T-cell memory formation after mild COVID-19. Study-wide background: TCR clusters were largely donor specific. Findings of the study overall: Clones contracting across day 15 to 85 had a balanced CD4/CD8 profile; later expanding clones leaned CD4+.

A note on this clonotype: Its antigen is not known.

TCRdb processed the 5' RACE reads anew with MiXCR; each CDR3 protein has one entry. Of 300,000 to 400,000 distinct CDR3 sequences detected, 15% to 20% appear once; the ten largest clones hold around 24%. V dropped 5 bases and J dropped 9 bases, with 14 bases sitting between them. Germline V CDR1 and CDR2: SGHAT, FQNNGV. The CDR3 runs 13 residues. The receptor was derived from a man between 18 and 35 years old who had mild COVID-19 (a few samples of this study predate the infection). Cell type and time point are not known. What was sequenced was PBMCs or a T cell subset sorted from them (not recorded which). The chain uses TRBV11-2 and TRBJ2-1; weak D call: TRBD1 (5 bases). CDR3: CASSGDRGGEQFF. As DNA, the CDR3 is TGTGCCAGCAGCGGGGATAGGGGCGGTGAGCAGTTCTTC.